One and the same sample provided the 28 T cell receptor beta chains below, sequenced in a study of read filtering for tumor transcriptome and immune sequencing. From around 0.4 ug of RNA, a library with molecular barcoded alpha/delta and beta/gamma adaptors was made. MiXCR, run by TCRdb on the reads, gives a single entry per CDR3 protein. The sample consists of around 33,000 distinct CDR3 sequences, about a fifth of them appearing once. Material for sequencing was a population of CD138-negative cells sorted from bone marrow. The source of these receptors is a donor aged 40 or over with multiple myeloma.

This clonotype was seen just once. Possible read error: a much larger clone is one base away. The V gene is TRBV6-2 or TRBV6-3, the J gene TRBJ2-7; 7 nucleotides agree with TRBD2. The length of the CDR3 is 13 residues. The J segment lost 10 bases and the V segment lost 2 bases, leaving 8 bases of the junction unmatched. Germline V gene data show CDR1 as MNHEY and CDR2 as SVGEGT. The CDR3 loop reads CASSYLDTSEQYF. The CDR3 nucleotides are TGTGCCAGCAGTTACCTCGACACTAGCGAACAGTACTTC.

This clonotype was seen many times. The J gene is TRBJ2-3, the V gene TRBV29-1; D gene ambiguous. Germline V CDR1 and CDR2: SQVTM, ANQGSEA. CDR3 size: 12 residues. Trimming left V 1 base short and J 3 bases short, with 5 bases between. DNA for the CDR3: TGCAGCGTTGAAGGGCAGACAGATACGCAGTATTTT. Translating it yields CSVEGQTDTQYF.

This clonotype was seen at least ten times. This chain links TRBV6-1 with TRBJ2-1; D is possibly TRBD1 or TRBD2 (6 bases each). The V gene's germline CDR1 is MNHNS and CDR2 SASEGT. The CDR3 covers 13 residues. Trimming cost V 8 bases and J 8 bases, with 16 bases left between them. This chain's CDR3 is CASGKNREDEQFF. The CDR3 bases are TGTGCCAGCGGTAAGAACAGGGAGGATGAGCAGTTCTTC.

There are many counts of this clonotype. The V gene is TRBV20-1, the J gene TRBJ2-5; D gene unclear. The CDR3 sequence is 11 residues long. The V gene's germline CDR1 is DFQATT and CDR2 SNEGSKA (reference sequence). V was cut by 6 bases and J by 2 bases, with 7 bases left in between. CDR3 amino acids: CSATDQETQYF. The CDR3 DNA sequence: TGCAGTGCCACCGATCAAGAGACCCAGTACTTC.

There are a few counts of this clonotype. V usage is TRBV5-1 and J usage is TRBJ1-4, with no clear D. The CDR3 runs to 13 residues. Trimming left V 0 bases short and J 12 bases short, with 12 bases between. In germline, CDR1 is SGHRS, CDR2 YFSETQ. The CDR3 DNA reads TGCGCCAGCAGCTTGGAAGGTGATGGGGAACTGTTTTTT. Encoded protein: CASSLEGDGELFF. Complete variable domain (other parts from reference TRBV5-1 and TRBJ1-4): KAGVTQTPRYLIKTRGQQVTLSCSPISGHRSVSWYQQTPGQGLQFLFEYFSETQRNKGNFPGRFSGRQFSNSRSEMNVSTLELGDSALYLCASSLEGDGELFFGSGTQLSVL.

Ten or more counts support this clonotype. The chain has TRBV7-3 and TRBJ2-5; D gene unclear. Germline CDR1 is SGHTA and CDR2 is FQGTGA. Trimming stripped 4 bases from V and 3 bases from J, with 12 bases between. CDR3 size: 14 residues. The CDR3 is CASSSAATKETQYF. The CDR3, as DNA: TGTGCCAGCAGCTCCGCGGCCACCAAAGAGACCCAGTACTTC.

The CDR3 spells CSSKGTSASTDTQYF. In nucleotides, the CDR3 is TGCAGTTCAAAAGGCACGAGTGCTAGCACAGATACGCAGTATTTT. V gene TRBV20-1 combines with J gene TRBJ2-3, with D uncertain. The CDR3 covers 15 residues. V lost 8 bases and J 0 bases, leaving 18 bases between the germline ends. The germline gives CDR1 DFQATT, CDR2 SNEGSKA (reference sequence).

Details on this clonotype: The missing conserved phenylalanine or tryptophan at the end of this CDR3 makes a read error likely. The rearrangement joins TRBV20-1 to TRBJ1-1, with 8 bases aligning to TRBD1. In germline, CDR1 is DFQATT, CDR2 SNEGSKA (reference sequence). The CDR3 runs to 13 residues. CDR3 sequence reads: CGAIQGGITEAFL. Here the CDR3 DNA reads TGCGGTGCTATACAGGGGGGGATCACTGAAGCTTTCTTG.

This clonotype was recorded at least ten times. This sequence joins TRBV5-1 and TRBJ1-5, with 7 nucleotides matching TRBD1. From germline, CDR1 is SGHRS and CDR2 YFSETQ. This CDR3 has 14 amino acids. V was clipped by 5 bases and J by 3 bases; unmatched bases: 5. CDR3 region: CASSLGGLNQPQHF. The CDR3 bases are TGCGCCAGCAGTTTAGGGGGCCTCAATCAGCCCCAGCATTTT.

This clonotype was detected many times. The chain combines TRBV13 with TRBJ2-1; 7 bases are shared with TRBD2. The J segment lost 5 bases and the V segment lost 6 bases, leaving 7 bases of the junction unmatched. Germline loops: CDR1 PRHDT, CDR2 FYEKMQ (reference sequence). The CDR3 loop spans 14 amino acids. CDR3 coding DNA: TGTGCCAGCAGAAAGAGCGGGGCCGACAATGAGCAGTTCTTC. It codes for CASRKSGADNEQFF.

This clonotype was detected ten times or more. This chain uses TRBV29-1 with TRBJ1-1; a possible D gene is TRBD1 (5 bases). Germline CDR1 and CDR2: SQVTM and ANQGSEA. V was shortened by 3 bases and J by 10 bases, with 15 bases between the two germline ends. There are 12 residues in the CDR3. The DNA of the CDR3 is TGCAGCGTTGATAACTTACTTAGGGGAGCTTTCTTT. Translating it yields CSVDNLLRGAFF. The entire variable domain, with the rest obtained from reference TRBV29-1 and TRBJ1-1, is as follows: SAVISQKPSRDICQRGTSLTIQCQVDSQVTMMFWYRQQPGQSLTLIATANQGSEATYESGFVIDKFPISRPNLTFSTLTVSNMSPEDSSIYLCSVDNLLRGAFFGQGTRLTVV.

This clonotype was seen many times. In nucleotides, the CDR3 is TGTGCCAGCAGCTTAGGGACAGGATATGGCTACACCTTC. Translation: CASSLGTGYGYTF. The chain carries TRBV2 and TRBJ1-2, with 8 bases aligning to TRBD1. Trimming took 6 bases from V and 5 from J; bases not matched to a gene: 5. This CDR3 spans 13 amino acids. Germline V lookup: CDR1 SNHLY, CDR2 FYNNEI.

At least ten counts were recorded for this clonotype. The chain combines TRBV5-5 with TRBJ2-1, with D uncertain. The CDR3 runs to 17 residues. With 2 bases removed from V and 5 bases from J, the gap between germline ends came to 20 bases. Germline V gene sequence: CDR1 SGHKS, CDR2 YYEKEE (reference sequence). The DNA for the CDR3 is TGTGCCAGCAGCTTCCAACCCAGTCATCATCGTCACAATGAGCAGTTCTTC. It encodes CASSFQPSHHRHNEQFF.

This clonotype showed up many times. V and J are TRBV28 and TRBJ1-1; D not resolved. The CDR3 has 13 residues. CDR1 is MDHEN and CDR2 is SYDVKM in the germline V gene. V lost 1 base and J 1 base, leaving 4 bases between the germline ends. The CDR3 coding sequence is TGTGCCAGCAGTTTATTGGAGAACACTGAAGCTTTCTTT. Protein product: CASSLLENTEAFF.

A word on this clonotype: At one of its ends the junction is not consistent with the germline gene, which may arise from a read error. V and J are TRBV20-1 and TRBJ2-1, with D unresolved. This CDR3 has 11 amino acids. The germline CDR1 and CDR2 sequences are DFQATT and SNEGSKA (reference sequence). CDR3 residues: CSAIVINEQFF. The CDR3, as DNA: TGCAGTGCTATAGTGATCAATGAGCAGTTCTTT.

On this clonotype itself: This could be a read error, since a much larger clone is one nucleotide away. Since no conserved phenylalanine or tryptophan closes the CDR3, a read error is the likely cause. This rearrangement joins TRBV10-2 to TRBJ2-7, with TRBD1 matching over 7 bases. The V gene's germline CDR1 is WSHSY and CDR2 SAAADI. The CDR3 loop spans 16 amino acids. With 2 bases clipped from V and 3 bases from J, the junction kept 10 bases outside the gene matches. This chain's CDR3 is CASSERPGGSNYEQYS. The CDR3 nucleotides read TGCGCCAGCAGTGAGAGGCCAGGGGGTAGTAACTACGAGCAGTACTCC.

This clonotype was seen ten or more times. With a much larger clone just one base away, this may be a read error. The chain links TRBV9 to TRBJ2-1; D perhaps matches TRBD2 (6 bases). CDR3 length: 14 residues. The germline V gene encodes CDR1 SGDLS and CDR2 YYNGEE. CDR3 in amino acids: CASSGGLNYNEQSF. The DNA of the CDR3 is TGTGCCAGCAGCGGGGGACTTAACTACAATGAGCAGTCCTTC.

This clonotype was counted between two and nine times. The J gene is TRBJ1-4, the V gene TRBV12-3 or TRBV12-4; D gene unclear. The V end was cut by 3 bases, the J end by 6 bases, with 8 bases between. This CDR3 region has 13 residues. The CDR3 DNA reads as TGTGCCAGCAGTTTGCCTGGGGATGAAAAACTGTTTTTT. This translates into CASSLPGDEKLFF.

This clonotype has just one count. This CDR3 is missing its conserved last phenylalanine or tryptophan, likely due to a read error. The J gene is TRBJ2-1, the V gene TRBV12-5; no clear D. V was trimmed by 1 base and J by 10 bases, leaving 20 bases between them. CDR1 is LGHNT and CDR2 is FRNRAP in the germline V gene. This CDR3 comprises 16 residues. In DNA form, the CDR3 reads TGTGCTAGTGGTTTGGCAGTCGTGGGAAAAAACGGCGAGCAGTTCTCC. Translating it yields CASGLAVVGKNGEQFS.

This clonotype was picked up many times. The chain is built from TRBV28 and TRBJ1-4; D gene unclear. V shed 1 base and J shed 0 bases, with 9 bases lying between them. The germline V gene encodes CDR1 MDHEN and CDR2 SYDVKM. This CDR3 comprises 16 residues. The CDR3 reads CASSLYGSSTNEKLFF. The CDR3 DNA follows: TGTGCCAGCAGTTTATACGGCAGTTCAACTAATGAAAAACTGTTTTTT.

There are many counts of this clonotype. This chain uses TRBV4-2 with TRBJ2-3; D is ambiguous. Trimming cost V 0 bases and J 0 bases, with 10 bases left between them. Germline assignment: CDR1 LGHNA and CDR2 YNFKEQ. The CDR3 has 16 amino acids. The CDR3 loop reads CASSQEGTASTDTQYF. CDR3 nucleotide sequence: TGTGCCAGCAGCCAAGAGGGTACAGCGAGCACAGATACGCAGTATTTT.

This clonotype was found many times. The genes are TRBV4-2 and TRBJ2-7; 10 bases agree with TRBD2. CDR1 is LGHNA, CDR2 YNFKEQ, per germline. V lost 0 bases and J lost 2; bases outside the gene matches: 7. This CDR3 comprises 17 residues. The CDR3 bases are TGTGCCAGCAGCCAAGAAGCGAGCGGGGGGGCCGCCTACGAGCAGTACTTC. Translating gives CASSQEASGGAAYEQYF.

This clonotype was picked up many times. The chain is built from TRBV7-2 and TRBJ1-4; 7 bases are shared with TRBD1. J was trimmed by 8 bases and V by 6 bases; bases with no gene match: 15. The CDR3 extends over 16 amino acids. Germline V lookup: CDR1 SGHTA, CDR2 FQGNSA. The CDR3 region has the DNA TGTGCCAGCAGTTCCCGGAGAGGGGGCTATCGGGAAAAACTGTTTTTT. It encodes CASSSRRGGYREKLFF.

This clonotype is judged medium-sized. The rearrangement uses TRBV27 and TRBJ2-1, with no clear D. The germline V gene encodes CDR1 MNHEY and CDR2 SMNVEV (reference sequence). The V end lost 10 bases, the J end lost 0 bases, and 10 bases lay between the germline ends. CDR3 length equals 13 residues. The CDR3 is CATKPSSYNEQFF. The CDR3 nucleotides are TGTGCCACCAAACCTAGCTCCTACAATGAGCAGTTCTTC.

This clonotype has at least ten counts. The chain has TRBV20-1 and TRBJ2-1, with 9 bases matching TRBD2. V trimming: 5 bases; J trimming: 8 bases; junction bases outside the gene matches: 13. CDR1 is DFQATT and CDR2 is SNEGSKA in the germline V gene (reference sequence). This CDR3 has 15 residues. The CDR3 region is CSAGDVAGDSDEQFF. DNA of the CDR3: TGCAGTGCTGGGGATGTAGCGGGGGACAGCGATGAGCAGTTCTTC.

The sample holds many counts of this clonotype. The chain employs TRBV5-1 and TRBJ1-1; the D gene is possibly TRBD1 (5 bases). V shed 2 bases and J shed 6 bases, with 8 bases lying between them. This CDR3 has 12 amino acids. From germline, CDR1 is SGHRS and CDR2 YFSETQ. The CDR3 DNA is TGCGCCAGCAGCTTAGGGGAATCTGAAGCTTTCTTT. It yields the protein CASSLGESEAFF. The complete variable domain, with remaining parts taken from reference TRBV5-1 and TRBJ1-1, reads KAGVTQTPRYLIKTRGQQVTLSCSPISGHRSVSWYQQTPGQGLQFLFEYFSETQRNKGNFPGRFSGRQFSNSRSEMNVSTLELGDSALYLCASSLGESEAFFGQGTRLTVV.

The chain uses TRBV11-2 and TRBJ1-1; D unresolved. The V gene's germline CDR1 is SGHAT and CDR2 FQNNGV. This CDR3 spans 14 amino acids. With 2 bases removed from V and 1 base from J, the gap between germline ends came to 8 bases. The CDR3 coding sequence is TGTGCCAGCAGCTTAATGTGGCAGAACACTGAAGCTTTCTTT. It encodes CASSLMWQNTEAFF.

This clonotype was recorded many times. The rearrangement uses TRBV12-3 or TRBV12-4 and TRBJ2-7; 9 bases are shared with TRBD2. Trimming removed 0 bases from V and 6 bases from J; junction bases left unmatched: 9. The CDR3 contains 16 residues. The DNA of the CDR3 is TGTGCCAGCAGTTTAGCGCCGGGCGGGGGGGCAGGCGAGCAGTACTTC. It yields the protein CASSLAPGGGAGEQYF.